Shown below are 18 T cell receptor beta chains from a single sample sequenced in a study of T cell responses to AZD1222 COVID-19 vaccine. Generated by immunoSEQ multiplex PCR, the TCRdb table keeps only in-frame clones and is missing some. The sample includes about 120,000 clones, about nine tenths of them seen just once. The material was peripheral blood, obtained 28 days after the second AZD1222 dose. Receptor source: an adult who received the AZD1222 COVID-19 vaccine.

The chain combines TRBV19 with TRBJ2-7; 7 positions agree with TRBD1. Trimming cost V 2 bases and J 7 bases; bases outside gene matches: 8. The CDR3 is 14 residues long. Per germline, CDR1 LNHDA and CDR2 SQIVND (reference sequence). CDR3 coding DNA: TGTGCCAGTAGTATACAGGGGGAATCGGGAGAGCAGTACTTC. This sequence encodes CASSIQGESGEQYF.

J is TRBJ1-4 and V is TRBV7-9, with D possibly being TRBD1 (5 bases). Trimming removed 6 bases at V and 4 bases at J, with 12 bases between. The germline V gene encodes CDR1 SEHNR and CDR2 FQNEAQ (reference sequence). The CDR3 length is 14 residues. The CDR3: CASRTGFNNEKLFF. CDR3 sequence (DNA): TGTGCCAGCAGAACAGGATTCAATAATGAAAAACTGTTTTTT.

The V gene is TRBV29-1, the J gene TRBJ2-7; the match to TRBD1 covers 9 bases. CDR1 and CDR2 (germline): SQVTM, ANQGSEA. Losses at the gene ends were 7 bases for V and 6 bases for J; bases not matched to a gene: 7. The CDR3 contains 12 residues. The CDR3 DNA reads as TGCAGCGGGGGACAGGGAGGGTCCGAGCAGTACTTC. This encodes CSGGQGGSEQYF.

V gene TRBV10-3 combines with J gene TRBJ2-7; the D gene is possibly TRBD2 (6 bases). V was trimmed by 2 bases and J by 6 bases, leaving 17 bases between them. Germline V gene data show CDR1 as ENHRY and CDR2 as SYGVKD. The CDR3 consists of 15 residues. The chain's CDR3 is CAISERDSHNAEQYF. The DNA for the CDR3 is TGTGCCATCAGTGAGAGGGACTCCCACAACGCCGAGCAGTACTTC.

The CDR3 is CASSILPSGVNEQFF. DNA for the CDR3: TGTGCCAGCAGTATATTGCCCTCAGGGGTCAATGAGCAGTTCTTC. V usage is TRBV27 and J usage is TRBJ2-1, with a tentative D call TRBD1 (6 bases). The CDR3 runs 15 residues. The ends were cut back, 5 bases at V and 6 bases at J, with 17 bases in the middle. Germline assignment: CDR1 MNHEY and CDR2 SMNVEV (reference sequence).

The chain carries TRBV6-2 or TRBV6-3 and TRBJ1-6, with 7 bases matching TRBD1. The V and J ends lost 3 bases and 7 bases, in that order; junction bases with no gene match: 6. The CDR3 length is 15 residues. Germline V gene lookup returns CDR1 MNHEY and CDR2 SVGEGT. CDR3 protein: CASSYTRGRNSPLHF. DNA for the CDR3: TGTGCCAGCAGTTATACGAGGGGGCGGAATTCACCCCTCCACTTT.

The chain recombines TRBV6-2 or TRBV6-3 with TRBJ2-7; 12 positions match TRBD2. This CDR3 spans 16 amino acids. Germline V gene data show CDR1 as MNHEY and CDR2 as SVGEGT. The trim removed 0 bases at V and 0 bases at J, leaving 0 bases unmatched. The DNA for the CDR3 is TGTGCCAGCAGTTACTCGACTAGCGGGGGCTCCTACGAGCAGTACTTC. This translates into CASSYSTSGGSYEQYF.

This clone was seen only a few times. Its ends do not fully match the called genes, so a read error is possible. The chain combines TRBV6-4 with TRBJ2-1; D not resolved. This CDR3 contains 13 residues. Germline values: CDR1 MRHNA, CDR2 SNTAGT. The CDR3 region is CASSRSSDNEQFF. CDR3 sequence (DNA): TGTGCCAGCAGTCGATCCTCCGACAATGAGCAGTTCTTC.

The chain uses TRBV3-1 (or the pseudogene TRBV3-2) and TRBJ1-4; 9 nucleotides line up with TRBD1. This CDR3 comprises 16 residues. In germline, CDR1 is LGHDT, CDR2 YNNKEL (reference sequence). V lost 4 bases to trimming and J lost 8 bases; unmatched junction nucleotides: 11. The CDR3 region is CASSPSDRGFREKLFF. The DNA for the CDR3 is TGTGCCAGCAGCCCTTCGGACAGGGGCTTTAGGGAAAAACTGTTTTTT.

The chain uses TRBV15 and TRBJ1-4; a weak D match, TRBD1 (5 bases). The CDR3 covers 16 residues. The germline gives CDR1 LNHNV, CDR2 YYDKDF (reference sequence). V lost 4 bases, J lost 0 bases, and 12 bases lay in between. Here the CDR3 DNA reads TGTGCCACCAGCAATGAGAGGGGAGCAACTAATGAAAAACTGTTTTTT. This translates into CATSNERGATNEKLFF.

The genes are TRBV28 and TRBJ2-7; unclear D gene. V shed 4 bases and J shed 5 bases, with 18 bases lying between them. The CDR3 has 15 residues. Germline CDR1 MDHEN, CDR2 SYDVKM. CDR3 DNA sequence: TGTGCCAGCAGTTCCCCTGGATCCCTCTCGGACGAGCAGTACTTC. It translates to CASSSPGSLSDEQYF.

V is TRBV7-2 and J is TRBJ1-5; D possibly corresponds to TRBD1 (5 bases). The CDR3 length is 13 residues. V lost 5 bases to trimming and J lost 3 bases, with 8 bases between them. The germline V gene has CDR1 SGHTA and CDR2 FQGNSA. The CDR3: CASSLDTNQPQHF. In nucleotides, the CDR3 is TGTGCCAGCAGCCTGGACACCAATCAGCCCCAGCATTTT.

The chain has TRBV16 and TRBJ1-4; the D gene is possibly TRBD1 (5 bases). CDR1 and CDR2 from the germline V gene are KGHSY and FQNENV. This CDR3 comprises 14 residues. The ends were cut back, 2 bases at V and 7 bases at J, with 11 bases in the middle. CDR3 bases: TGTGCCAGCAGCCAACGGCAGGGTGGTGAAAAACTGTTTTTT. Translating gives CASSQRQGGEKLFF.

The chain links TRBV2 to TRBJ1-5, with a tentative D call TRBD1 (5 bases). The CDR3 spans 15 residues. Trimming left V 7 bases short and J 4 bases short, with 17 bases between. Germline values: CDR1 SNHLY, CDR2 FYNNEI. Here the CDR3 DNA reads TGTGCCAGCACCCTGGACTGGGGGGGGAATCAGCCCCAGCATTTT. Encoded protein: CASTLDWGGNQPQHF. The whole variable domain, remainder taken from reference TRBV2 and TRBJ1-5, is EPEVTQTPSHQVTQMGQEVILRCVPISNHLYFYWYRQILGQKVEFLVSFYNNEISEKSEIFDDQFSVERPDGSNFTLKIRSTKLEDSAMYFCASTLDWGGNQPQHFGDGTRLSIL.

The chain's CDR3 is CASSEEHRDGYTF. The CDR3 DNA is TGTGCCAGCAGTGAAGAGCACAGGGATGGCTACACCTTC. The chain uses TRBV6-1 and TRBJ1-2, with TRBD1 as a possible D gene (6 bases). Germline values: CDR1 MNHNS, CDR2 SASEGT. CDR3 length: 13 residues. V lost 1 base to trimming and J lost 6 bases, with 9 bases between them.

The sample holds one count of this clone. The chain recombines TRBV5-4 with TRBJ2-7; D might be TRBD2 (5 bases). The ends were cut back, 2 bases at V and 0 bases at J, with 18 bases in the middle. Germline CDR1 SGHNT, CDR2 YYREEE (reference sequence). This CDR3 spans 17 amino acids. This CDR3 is CASSLGRTGYTSYEQYF. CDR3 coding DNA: TGTGCCAGCAGCTTAGGCCGAACGGGGTATACCTCCTACGAGCAGTACTTC.

CDR3 sequence reads: CASSSPGQTAANYGYTF. The CDR3 nucleotides read TGTGCCAGCAGCTCGCCGGGACAGACCGCGGCTAACTATGGCTACACCTTC. This rearrangement joins TRBV7-9 to TRBJ1-2, with 7 bases that match TRBD1. This CDR3 spans 17 amino acids. The germline gives CDR1 SEHNR, CDR2 FQNEAQ (reference sequence). The trim removed 4 bases at V and 0 bases at J, leaving 11 bases unmatched.

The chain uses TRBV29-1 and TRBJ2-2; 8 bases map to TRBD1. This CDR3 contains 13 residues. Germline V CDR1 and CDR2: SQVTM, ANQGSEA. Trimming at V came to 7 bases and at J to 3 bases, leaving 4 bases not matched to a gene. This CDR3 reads CSARGPDTGELFF. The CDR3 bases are TGCAGCGCCAGGGGGCCTGACACCGGGGAGCTGTTTTTT.